A single sample gave rise to the 29 T cell receptor beta chains below, sequenced in a study of T cells expressing NK-cell markers. TCRdb re-analyzed the 5' RACE reads; it lists each CDR3 protein once, without DNA. In all, the sample yields approximately 460,000 distinct CDR3 sequences. Sample: blood T cells: a sorted CD56 or NKG2C T cell subset, CD4+ or CD8+ T cells, or bulk PBMC T cells (not recorded which). The source is a woman aged 18 to 75 in good health.

The rearrangement uses TRBV6-5 and TRBJ2-5; TCRdb returns TRBD1, unconfirmable since there is no DNA. The germline gives CDR1 MNHEY, CDR2 SVGAGI. The length of the CDR3 is 15 residues. The chain's CDR3 is CASSYAPGQQETQYF.

The genes are TRBV20-1 and TRBJ2-2; TCRdb's assignment of TRBD1 cannot be checked, as there is no DNA. The CDR3 length is 16 residues. Germline V gives CDR1 DFQATT, CDR2 SNEGSKA (reference sequence). The CDR3 here is CSARSWTGGGGGELFF.

The chain has TRBV5-1 and TRBJ1-6; TCRdb's D gene call, TRBD1, goes unchecked for lack of DNA. The CDR3 extends over 14 amino acids. Germline V CDR1 and CDR2: SGHRS, YFSETQ. This chain's CDR3 is CASRPGQVDSPLHF.

The V call is TRBV18, the J call TRBJ1-1. The germline gives CDR1 KGHSH, CDR2 LQKENI. This CDR3 contains 16 residues. This CDR3 is CASSLYGNWVNTEAFF.

This CDR3 reads CASSDHGSFTEQYF. The chain combines TRBV6-1 with TRBJ2-7. Germline assignment: CDR1 MNHNS and CDR2 SASEGT. This CDR3 contains 14 residues.

The chain's CDR3 is CASTQHPLTDTQYF. The rearrangement joins TRBV3-1 to TRBJ2-3; checking the TCRdb D call of TRBD1 is not possible without DNA. The CDR3 has 14 residues. Germline V gene lookup returns CDR1 LGHDT and CDR2 YNNKEL (reference sequence).

V usage is TRBV3-1 and J usage is TRBJ1-4. In germline, CDR1 is LGHDT, CDR2 YNNKEL (reference sequence). The CDR3 is made up of 14 amino acids. The CDR3 is CASSREGRNEKLFF.

The chain is built from TRBV7-2 and TRBJ1-2; TCRdb lists TRBD1, though no DNA is available to test this call. This CDR3 region has 14 residues. Germline V lookup: CDR1 SGHTA, CDR2 FQGNSA. The CDR3 sequence: CASSLGDRANGYTF.

CDR3 protein: CASRSLGGRGDEQFF. This chain connects TRBV12-3 or TRBV12-4 to TRBJ2-1; TCRdb proposes TRBD2, but this gene call is untestable without DNA. The CDR3 covers 15 residues.

CDR3 protein: CASSLDGGIYNEQFF. The chain recombines TRBV11-3 with TRBJ2-1. CDR1 is SGHNT and CDR2 is YENEEA in the germline V gene. The CDR3 spans 15 residues.

The V gene is TRBV6-2 or TRBV6-3, the J gene TRBJ1-5; as DNA is missing, the TRBD1 call by TCRdb cannot be tested. The CDR3 is made up of 15 amino acids. The germline CDR1 and CDR2 sequences are MNHEY and SVGEGT. CDR3 region: CASRAGTGWLQPQHF.

J is TRBJ2-5 and V is TRBV20-1; TCRdb designates TRBD2, a call that cannot be tested without DNA. The length of the CDR3 is 13 residues. The germline gives CDR1 DFQATT, CDR2 SNEGSKA (reference sequence). The chain's CDR3 is CSARVASGRPQYF.

This chain connects TRBV7-6 to TRBJ2-3; TCRdb reports TRBD1, a call that lacks DNA to check it against. The CDR3 is 16 amino acids. Germline CDR1 reads SGHVS; CDR2 reads FNYEAQ. The CDR3 region is CASSDRDRVGTDTQYF.

The V call is TRBV5-8, the J call TRBJ2-7. The CDR3 is 11 residues long. The germline gives CDR1 SGHTS, CDR2 YDEGEE. The CDR3 sequence is CASNPSGEQYF. Full variable domain (missing parts from reference TRBV5-8 and TRBJ2-7): EAGVTQSPTHLIKTRGQQATLRCSPISGHTSVYWYQQALGLGLQFLLWYDEGEERNRGNFPPRFSGRQFPNYSSELNVNALELEDSALYLCASNPSGEQYFGPGTRLTVT.

V and J are TRBV19 and TRBJ1-6; TCRdb's assignment of TRBD1 cannot be checked, as there is no DNA. This CDR3 comprises 18 residues. CDR1 is LNHDA, CDR2 SQIVND, per germline (reference sequence). Here the CDR3 reads CASSTSLTGKHYNSPLHF. Complete variable domain (other parts from reference TRBV19 and TRBJ1-6): DGGITQSPKYLFRKEGQNVTLSCEQNLNHDAMYWYRQDPGQGLRLIYYSQIVNDFQKGDIAEGYSVSREKKESFPLTVTSAQKNPTAFYLCASSTSLTGKHYNSPLHFGNGTRLTVT.

The chain combines TRBV10-3 with TRBJ2-1; TCRdb's D gene call, TRBD2, goes unchecked for lack of DNA. The CDR3 is 17 amino acids. Germline V lookup: CDR1 ENHRY, CDR2 SYGVKD. CDR3: CAISEERGTSEYNEQFF.

The rearrangement uses TRBV12-3 or TRBV12-4 and TRBJ2-1. The CDR3 extends over 12 amino acids. Here the CDR3 reads CASSFTSNEQFF.

V gene TRBV7-2 combines with J gene TRBJ2-7. CDR1 SGHTA and CDR2 FQGNSA come from the germline V gene. The CDR3 is made up of 13 amino acids. The CDR3 sequence: CASSFQVSYEQYF.

This rearrangement joins TRBV14 to TRBJ2-3; TCRdb gives TRBD2 as the D gene, but with no DNA this cannot be confirmed. The CDR3 consists of 14 residues. CDR1 SGHDN and CDR2 FVKESK come from the germline V gene. The CDR3 sequence is CASRREFTTDTQYF.

The rearrangement links TRBV5-4 to TRBJ2-1; TCRdb reports TRBD2, a call that lacks DNA to check it against. CDR3 size: 13 residues. Germline V gene data show CDR1 as SGHNT and CDR2 as YYREEE (reference sequence). This chain's CDR3 is CASSSWAGEVPFF.

V is TRBV10-3 and J is TRBJ2-5. In germline, CDR1 is ENHRY, CDR2 SYGVKD. This CDR3 contains 13 residues. The CDR3 region is CASGTGDQETQYF.

The rearrangement uses TRBV15 and TRBJ1-1; TCRdb's D gene call, TRBD1, goes unchecked for lack of DNA. Germline CDR1 reads LNHNV; CDR2 reads YYDKDF (reference sequence). The CDR3 is 16 amino acids. This CDR3 is CATSRAGGGGNTEAFF.

The rearrangement uses TRBV24-1 and TRBJ2-1; TCRdb's D call of TRBD2 is untestable without DNA. The CDR3 is 18 residues long. Germline-derived CDR1 and CDR2 are KGHDR and SFDVKD. The CDR3 sequence: CATSESGTSRGGDLEQFF.

The V and J genes are TRBV14 and TRBJ2-4; the TCRdb call, TRBD1, lacks DNA for checking. Per germline, CDR1 SGHDN and CDR2 FVKESK. There are 17 residues in the CDR3. CDR3 sequence reads: CASSQSGGHIVENIQYF.

The chain recombines TRBV2 with TRBJ2-3. Germline lookup yields CDR1 SNHLY and CDR2 FYNNEI. The CDR3 contains 14 residues. CDR3 protein: CASRGAGMVDTQYF.

J is TRBJ2-2 and V is TRBV19. The germline V gene has CDR1 LNHDA and CDR2 SQIVND (reference sequence). The CDR3 covers 14 residues. The CDR3 is CASSRIHLTGELFF. The full variable domain, rest sourced from reference TRBV19 and TRBJ2-2, is DGGITQSPKYLFRKEGQNVTLSCEQNLNHDAMYWYRQDPGQGLRLIYYSQIVNDFQKGDIAEGYSVSREKKESFPLTVTSAQKNPTAFYLCASSRIHLTGELFFGEGSRLTVL.

V usage is TRBV6-5 and J usage is TRBJ1-1; TCRdb reports TRBD1, a call that lacks DNA to check it against. This CDR3 is built from 14 residues. Germline CDR1 reads MNHEY; CDR2 reads SVGAGI. This chain's CDR3 is CASSYEGWDTEAFF.

V gene TRBV12-3 or TRBV12-4 combines with J gene TRBJ1-3. There are 15 residues in the CDR3. The chain's CDR3 is CASSASHNSGNTIYF.

This chain links TRBV5-1 with TRBJ2-7; the D gene TCRdb calls, TRBD1, cannot be checked with no DNA. The germline gives CDR1 SGHRS, CDR2 YFSETQ. The CDR3 is 12 residues long. CDR3 region: CASTETGYEQYF.